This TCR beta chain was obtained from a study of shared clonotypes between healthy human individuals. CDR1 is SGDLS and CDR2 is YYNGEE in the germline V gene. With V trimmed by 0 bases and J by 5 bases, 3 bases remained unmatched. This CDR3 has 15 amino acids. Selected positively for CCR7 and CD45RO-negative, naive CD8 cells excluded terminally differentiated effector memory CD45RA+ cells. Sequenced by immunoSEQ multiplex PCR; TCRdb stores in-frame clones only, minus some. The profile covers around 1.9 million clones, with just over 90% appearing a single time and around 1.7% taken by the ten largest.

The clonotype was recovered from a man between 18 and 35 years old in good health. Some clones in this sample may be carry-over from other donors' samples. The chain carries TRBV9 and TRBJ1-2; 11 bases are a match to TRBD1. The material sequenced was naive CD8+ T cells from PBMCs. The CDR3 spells CASSVGDRGAYGYTF. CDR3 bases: TGTGCCAGCAGCGTAGGGGACAGGGGGGCTTATGGCTACACCTTC. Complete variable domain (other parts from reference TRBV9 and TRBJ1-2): DSGVTQTPKHLITATGQRVTLRCSPRSGDLSVYWYQQSLDQGLQFLIQYYNGEERAKGNILERFSAQQFPDLHSELNLSSLELGDSALYFCASSVGDRGAYGYTFGSGTRLTVV.